This is a list of T cell receptor beta chains from one sample in a study of neurological immune-mediated disorders. Each CDR3 protein is one row after TCRdb ran MiXCR on the 5' RACE reads. The table records approximately 100,000 distinct CDR3 sequences, 11% of them present only once. Material: PBMCs. All receptors derive from a female donor with HTLV-1-associated myelopathy (HAM/TSP). Each CDR3 is given with its conserved first and last residue. The D gene is left open where the match is weak. The size field is filled for only some rows; it gives once, few, many or a size class.

TRBJ2-3 | TRBV2 | - | few | TGTGCCAGCAGTGGAGTTTCAGATACGCAGTATTTT | CASSGVSDTQYF
TRBJ2-1 | TRBV24-1 | - | - | TGTGCCAGCCAAGGCCCCGGGGGGCCTCACAATGAGCAGTTCTTC | CASQGPGGPHNEQFF
TRBJ2-3 | TRBV20-1 | TRBD2 | many | TGCAGTGCTGCACGTAGCGGGGGAACTAGCACAGATACGCAGTATTTT | CSAARSGGTSTDTQYF
TRBJ1-1 | TRBV9 | - | - | TGTGCCAGCAGCGTAGGCCAAACCCAGAACACTGAAGCTTTCTTT | CASSVGQTQNTEAFF
TRBJ2-4 | TRBV7-2 | TRBD1 | many | TGTGCCAGCAGCTTAGACAGGGGCCAAAACATTCAGTACTTC | CASSLDRGQNIQYF
TRBJ2-3 | TRBV20-1 | TRBD2 | many | TGCAGTGCTGGACTAGCGGGGGGGCCGGGCACAGATACGCAGTATTTT | CSAGLAGGPGTDTQYF
TRBJ1-3 | TRBV18 | - | - | TGTGCCAGCTCACAGGACAGCAAGGGCGCAGGAAACACCATATATTTT | CASSQDSKGAGNTIYF
TRBJ2-7 | TRBV28 | - | few | TGTGCCAGCAGTTTATATAACTACGAGCAGTACTTC | CASSLYNYEQYF
TRBJ1-5 | TRBV20-1 | - | many | TGCAGTGCTCGAACCTCACCCGGCGGGCAGCCCCAGCATTTT | CSARTSPGGQPQHF
TRBJ2-7 | TRBV5-1 | - | few | TGCGCCAGTGGGGAGGGGGCCTCCTACGAGCAGTACTTC | CASGEGASYEQYF
TRBJ2-5 | TRBV20-1 | - | few | TGCAGTCTCTCGGGGCTCGGTGAGACCCAGTACTTC | CSLSGLGETQYF
TRBJ2-5 | TRBV7-2 | TRBD2 | many | TGTGCCAGCAGCTTTCCACTAGCGGGTAGGCAAGAGACCCAGTACTTC | CASSFPLAGRQETQYF
TRBJ2-5 | TRBV5-6 | - | many | TGTGCCAGCAGCTTCCCGGGACCTCAAGAGACCCAGTACTTC | CASSFPGPQETQYF
TRBJ2-3 | TRBV5-1 | - | many | TGCGCCAGCAGCTTGTCAGGGACAGATACGCAGTATTTT | CASSLSGTDTQYF
TRBJ2-1 | TRBV6-5 | - | many | TGTGCCACTGGGAGGGGGAGCTCCTACAATGAGCAGTTCTTC | CATGRGSSYNEQFF
TRBJ2-5 | TRBV7-9 | - | many | TGTGCCAGCAGGAGCGGACAGCACCAAGAGACCCAGTACTTC | CASRSGQHQETQYF
TRBJ2-2 | TRBV24-1 | TRBD1 | - | TGTGCCACCAGTGATCAAGCCCTCCGAGGACAGGGGGCGGCCACCGGGGAGCTGTTTTTT | CATSDQALRGQGAATGELFF
TRBJ2-3 | TRBV29-1 | - | many | TGCAGCGCCCGAAGGGCTAGCACAGATACGCAGTATTTT | CSARRASTDTQYF
TRBJ2-3 | TRBV24-1 | TRBD2 | - | TGTGCCACCAGGGACCCTAGCGGGGGCACAGATACGCAGTATTTT | CATRDPSGGTDTQYF
TRBJ2-1 | TRBV4-1 | TRBD2 | many | TGCGCCAGCAGCCAAGATCCGGCTAGCGGGGGGTACAATGAGCAGTTCTTC | CASSQDPASGGYNEQFF
TRBJ2-3 | TRBV24-1 | - | many | TGTGCCACCAGTGATGGGGACGATACGCAGTATTTT | CATSDGDDTQYF
TRBJ2-7 | TRBV29-1 | TRBD1 | few | TGCAGCGTTGAGAGGACAGGGCTAGGCGAGCAGTACTTC | CSVERTGLGEQYF
TRBJ2-7 | TRBV5-1 | - | many | TGCGCCAGCAGCTTGGATGAGGGTTTCTACGAGCAGTACTTC | CASSLDEGFYEQYF
TRBJ2-3 | TRBV6-5 | TRBD2 | - | TGTGCCAGCAGTTCCGGGGTAGCGGGGGGGCCGGCGACAGATACGCAGTATTTT | CASSSGVAGGPATDTQYF
TRBJ2-3 | TRBV7-9 | TRBD2 | many | TGTGCCAGCAGCTACACTAGCGGGGGGCCAAGCGATACGCAGTATTTT | CASSYTSGGPSDTQYF
TRBJ1-1 | TRBV10-1 | - | - | TGCGCCAGCAATAGGACCTTGGGCACTGAAGCTTTCTTT | CASNRTLGTEAFF
TRBJ2-2 | TRBV5-1 | - | many | TGCGCCAGCAGCTTGACAGTCACCGGGGAGCTGTTTTTT | CASSLTVTGELFF
TRBJ2-1 | TRBV7-2 | TRBD1 | many | TGTGCCAGCAGCTTTGCCACCGGGACAGGGAGAAGGAATGAGCAGTTCTTC | CASSFATGTGRRNEQFF